Listed here are 8 T cell receptor beta chains from one sample, sequenced in a study of cytomegalovirus exposure and HLA in healthy donors listed by TCRdb under 2017. Receptors were amplified or captured by the immunoSEQ multiplex PCR assay. For the multiplex PCR, a mixture combining 60 forward primers for TCR Vbeta segments and 13 reverse primers for TCR Jbeta segments was used. TCRdb holds this immuneACCESS table with in-frame rearrangements only. Some clones are missing; in checked studies, unresolved V genes explain under half, and the rest has no known cause. This sample holds roughly 100,000 clones; 75% to 85% were observed only once. About 1.9% of the sample is taken by the ten largest. Material: PBMCs. These receptors all come from a man aged 25-45 years in good health and CMV-seronegative.

This chain connects TRBV29-1 to TRBJ2-5, with TRBD2 as a possible D gene (5 bases). This CDR3 is built from 15 residues. CDR1 and CDR2 from the germline V gene are SQVTM and ANQGSEA. V was clipped by 1 base and J by 0 bases, with 12 bases between them. Written as DNA, the CDR3 is TGCAGCGTTGAAGGAGGGCCCGGGAACCAAGAGACCCAGTACTTC. This codes for CSVEGGPGNQETQYF.

The chain employs TRBV29-1 and TRBJ2-1; a possible D gene is TRBD1 (5 bases). Germline V gene lookup returns CDR1 SQVTM and CDR2 ANQGSEA. Trimming removed 4 bases from V and 2 bases from J, with 12 bases in between. This CDR3 comprises 14 residues. The CDR3 region is CSVGWGGAYNEQFF. The DNA for the CDR3 is TGCAGCGTTGGATGGGGCGGCGCCTACAATGAGCAGTTCTTC.

The chain is built from TRBV2 and TRBJ2-5; possible D gene TRBD1, 5 bases. This CDR3 has 12 amino acids. Trimming cost V 6 bases and J 5 bases, with 10 bases left between them. Germline lookup yields CDR1 SNHLY and CDR2 FYNNEI. The CDR3 nucleotides read TGTGCCAGCAGCCGACAGTGGGAGACCCAGTACTTC. It specifies CASSRQWETQYF. The full variable domain, its missing parts supplied by reference TRBV2 and TRBJ2-5, is EPEVTQTPSHQVTQMGQEVILRCVPISNHLYFYWYRQILGQKVEFLVSFYNNEISEKSEIFDDQFSVERPDGSNFTLKIRSTKLEDSAMYFCASSRQWETQYFGPGTRLLVL.

The V call is TRBV29-1, the J call TRBJ2-3; TRBD2 matches at 9 bases. The CDR3 contains 15 residues. V was clipped by 4 bases and J by 5 bases; unmatched bases: 10. Germline-derived CDR1 and CDR2 are SQVTM and ANQGSEA. CDR3 bases: TGCAGCGTTGGGAGGAGCGGGGGGCGAGGAGATACGCAGTATTTT. This codes for CSVGRSGGRGDTQYF.

The table lists this clone with a count of one. One end of the junction varies from germline; a read error may be responsible. This chain connects TRBV7-6 to TRBJ2-3, with a weak D call TRBD1 (5 bases). CDR1 is SGHVS and CDR2 is FNYEAQ in the germline V gene. The CDR3 contains 14 residues. Written as DNA, the CDR3 is TGTGCCAGCAGCTTAGTAGACAGCACAGGTACGCAGTATTTT. Translated, it gives CASSLVDSTGTQYF.

The V call is TRBV10-2, the J call TRBJ1-2, with TRBD1 as a possible D gene (6 bases). Germline CDR1 is WSHSY and CDR2 is SAAADI. The CDR3 is 17 amino acids. Trimming took off 6 bases at V and 0 bases at J, with 20 bases between the two ends. In DNA form, the CDR3 reads TGCGCCAGCAGGCCCGGGATCAACAGGGCTACTAACTATGGCTACACCTTC. This sequence encodes CASRPGINRATNYGYTF.

This rearrangement joins TRBV19 to TRBJ1-2; weak D call: TRBD1 (5 bases). This CDR3 has 15 amino acids. The germline V and J ends were trimmed by 3 bases and 4 bases, with 15 bases remaining between them. CDR1 is LNHDA and CDR2 is SQIVND in the germline V gene (reference sequence). The CDR3 reads CASSIEGRGVYGYTF. CDR3 coding DNA: TGTGCCAGTAGTATTGAGGGGCGCGGGGTCTATGGCTACACCTTC.

The gene calls are TRBV19 and TRBJ2-7; 7 bases align to TRBD2. From germline, CDR1 is LNHDA and CDR2 SQIVND (reference sequence). J lost 3 bases, V lost 3 bases, and 8 bases had no gene match. The CDR3 is 15 amino acids. The CDR3 loop reads CASSIYGGSGYEQYF. The CDR3, as DNA: TGTGCCAGTAGTATTTACGGCGGGAGTGGCTACGAGCAGTACTTC.